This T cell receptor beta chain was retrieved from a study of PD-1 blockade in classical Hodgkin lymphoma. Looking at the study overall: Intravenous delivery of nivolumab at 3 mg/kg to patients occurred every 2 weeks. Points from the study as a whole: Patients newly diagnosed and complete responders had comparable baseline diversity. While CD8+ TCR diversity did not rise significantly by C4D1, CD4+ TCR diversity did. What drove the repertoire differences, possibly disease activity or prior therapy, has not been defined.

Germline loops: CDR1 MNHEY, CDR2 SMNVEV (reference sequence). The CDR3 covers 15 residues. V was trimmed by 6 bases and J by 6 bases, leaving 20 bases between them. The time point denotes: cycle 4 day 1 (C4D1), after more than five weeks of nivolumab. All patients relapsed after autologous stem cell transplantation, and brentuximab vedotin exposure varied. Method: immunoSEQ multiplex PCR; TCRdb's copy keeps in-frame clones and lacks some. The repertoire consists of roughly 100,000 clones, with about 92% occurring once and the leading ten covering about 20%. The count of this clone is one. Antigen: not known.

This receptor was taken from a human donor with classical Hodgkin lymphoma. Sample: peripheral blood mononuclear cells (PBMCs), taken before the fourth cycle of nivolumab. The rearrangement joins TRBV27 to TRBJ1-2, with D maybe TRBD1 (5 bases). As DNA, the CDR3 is TGTGCCAGCAGACAAACACGGGACGGAATTAATGGCTACACCTTC. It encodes CASRQTRDGINGYTF.